What follows describes a single TCR beta chain. The antigen is unknown. This sample stems from a study of T-cell reconstitution after alpha-beta-depleted transplantation in children. Whole-study results and caveats: Some patients' high day-60 TCRbeta diversity was traced to surviving recipient T cells and thymic progenitors. It was reported that alpha-beta T cells came from several hundred expanded graft clones (about two months after transplant). The authors attributed T-cell counts and diversity one year after transplant mostly to newly produced T cells.

TCRbeta library preparation incorporated unique molecular identifiers. TCRdb called the PCR reads again in MiXCR, with one record for every CDR3 protein. Of a few hundred thousand distinct CDR3 sequences in the sample, about a quarter were seen once. The sample was PBMCs, taken before TCRalphabeta/CD19-depleted stem cell transplant. This TCR was recovered from a girl aged 2 to 9 with Fanconi anemia, due to receive a stem cell transplant.

CDR3 sequence reads: CSAIAGGPSGEQYF. In DNA form, the CDR3 reads TGCAGTGCCATAGCGGGAGGGCCATCGGGCGAGCAGTACTTC. The V gene is TRBV20-1, the J gene TRBJ2-7, with 11 bases fitting TRBD2. This CDR3 has 14 amino acids. Unmatched junction bases numbered 10, after V lost 6 bases and J lost 6 bases. CDR1 and CDR2 from the germline V gene are DFQATT and SNEGSKA (reference sequence).